Below, 15 T cell receptor beta chains from the same sample are listed, as sequenced in a study of blood T cell repertoires in COVID-19. Clones were read by immunoSEQ multiplex PCR, and TCRdb kept only the in-frame ones, dropping some. The sample lists 250,000 or so clones; 88% were seen once. The sample consisted of peripheral blood. Source of these receptors: a woman aged 55-70 years with acute or convalescent COVID-19.

This rearrangement joins TRBV5-1 to TRBJ2-5; a possible D gene is TRBD2 (5 bases). Trimming shortened V by 3 bases and J by 3 bases, and 18 bases separated the two germline ends. This CDR3 spans 16 amino acids. Germline CDR1 is SGHRS and CDR2 is YFSETQ. CDR3 in amino acids: CASSSTPGSPEETQYF. The DNA for the CDR3 is TGCGCCAGCAGCTCGACCCCGGGATCACCGGAAGAGACCCAGTACTTC.

The V and J genes are TRBV2 and TRBJ1-1; D is undetermined. There are 13 residues in the CDR3. Germline assignment: CDR1 SNHLY and CDR2 FYNNEI. The V end lost 5 bases, the J end lost 1 base, and 8 bases lay between the germline ends. The chain's CDR3 is CASSNGWNTEAFF. The CDR3 bases are TGTGCCAGCAGTAACGGGTGGAACACTGAAGCTTTCTTT.

This clone was seen more than once but under ten times. The rearrangement links TRBV2 to TRBJ1-3; D gene ambiguous. Germline CDR1 SNHLY, CDR2 FYNNEI. There are 15 residues in the CDR3. Trimming removed 7 bases at V and 2 bases at J, with 15 bases between. In DNA form, the CDR3 reads TGTGCCAGCAACCCTGAGGCTATCCCTGGAAACACCATATATTTT. The encoded protein is CASNPEAIPGNTIYF.

Points on this clone: The junction and the germline gene differ at one end; a read error may be behind it. The chain links TRBV10-2 to TRBJ2-7; D unresolved. Germline assignment: CDR1 WSHSY and CDR2 SAAADI. The CDR3 is 9 amino acids. The CDR3 is CASSESRQF. In nucleotides, the CDR3 is TGCGCCAGCAGTGAGTCGCGGCAGTTC.

The rearrangement links TRBV29-1 to TRBJ2-5; D gene unclear. The CDR3 has 13 residues. Germline V CDR1 and CDR2: SQVTM, ANQGSEA. V lost 3 bases and J lost 2, with 10 bases in between. This CDR3 reads CSVDGSHQETQYF. CDR3 DNA sequence: TGCAGCGTTGACGGTAGTCATCAAGAGACCCAGTACTTC.

The chain uses TRBV10-3 and TRBJ2-5; D perhaps matches TRBD1 (8 bases). CDR3 length: 13 residues. Germline V lookup: CDR1 ENHRY, CDR2 SYGVKD. V gave up 6 bases and J gave up 3 bases, with 11 bases separating them. CDR3 residues: CAIRQGGEETQYF. CDR3 DNA: TGTGCCATCAGACAGGGGGGGGAAGAGACCCAGTACTTC.

This sequence joins TRBV7-9 and TRBJ2-1, with D possibly TRBD2 on 5 matching bases. This CDR3 has 15 amino acids. Between the trimmed V and J ends, which lost 4 bases and 7 bases, there was a span of 17 bases. Looked up from germline, CDR1 is SEHNR and CDR2 is FQNEAQ (reference sequence). CDR3 bases: TGTGCCAGCAGCTCAGGACTCAACGCAGGTAATGAGCAGTTCTTC. Its translation: CASSSGLNAGNEQFF.

The CDR3 protein is CASSPRTGYNSPLHF. The DNA of the CDR3 is TGTGCCAGCTCACCACGGACAGGTTATAATTCACCCCTCCACTTT. The J gene is TRBJ1-6, the V gene TRBV18, with 7 bases aligning to TRBD1. CDR1 KGHSH and CDR2 LQKENI come from the germline V gene. The CDR3 has 15 amino acids. Trimming removed 1 base from V and 4 bases from J; junction bases left unmatched: 1.

The chain has TRBV11-3 and TRBJ1-1; the D gene is possibly TRBD1 (6 bases). The length of the CDR3 is 15 residues. Germline CDR1 reads SGHNT; CDR2 reads YENEEA. Trimming left V 0 bases short and J 0 bases short, with 8 bases between. The DNA for the CDR3 is TGTGCCAGCAGCTTAGACGGACAGCTGAACACTGAAGCTTTCTTT. This encodes CASSLDGQLNTEAFF.

This clone appeared once. The chain has TRBV11-2 and TRBJ2-2; D is uncertain. The CDR3 extends over 14 amino acids. Germline lookup yields CDR1 SGHAT and CDR2 FQNNGV. Trimming pared 6 bases from V and 3 bases from J, leaving 11 bases between. This chain's CDR3 is CASRSIRDTGELFF. Here the CDR3 DNA reads TGTGCCAGCAGGTCTATCCGGGACACCGGGGAGCTGTTTTTT. Using reference TRBV11-2 and TRBJ2-2 for the parts outside the CDR3, the full variable domain is EAGVAQSPRYKIIEKRQSVAFWCNPISGHATLYWYQQILGQGPKLLIQFQNNGVVDDSQLPKDRFSAERLKGVDSTLKIQPAKLEDSAVYLCASRSIRDTGELFFGEGSRLTVL.

The genes are TRBV19 and TRBJ1-2; a possible D gene is TRBD1 (5 bases). Germline values: CDR1 LNHDA, CDR2 SQIVND (reference sequence). The CDR3 runs to 13 residues. The V end lost 2 bases, the J end lost 6 bases, and 10 bases lay between the germline ends. The CDR3 loop reads CASSINRRNGYTF. The CDR3 DNA reads TGTGCCAGTAGTATAAACAGGCGTAATGGCTACACCTTC.

CDR3 nucleotide sequence: TGTGCCAGTAGTATATCTGGACAGGGGAGAAATAACAATCAGCCCCAGCATTTT. This codes for CASSISGQGRNNNQPQHF. The chain couples TRBV19 to TRBJ1-5; 9 bases are a match to TRBD1. CDR1 is LNHDA and CDR2 is SQIVND in the germline V gene (reference sequence). V dropped 2 bases and J dropped 3; count of bases not matched to a gene: 11. The CDR3 has 18 amino acids.

A few counts support this clone. CDR3 DNA: TGTGCCAGCAACAGGGACAGTGAGACCCAGTACTTC. Its translation: CASNRDSETQYF. This chain uses TRBV12-3 or TRBV12-4 with TRBJ2-5, with 7 bases that match TRBD1. The CDR3 is made up of 12 amino acids. V dropped 7 bases and J dropped 5; count of bases not matched to a gene: 4.

The chain couples TRBV27 to TRBJ2-1; 7 nucleotides agree with TRBD2. The CDR3 extends over 15 amino acids. Losses at the gene ends were 5 bases for V and 2 bases for J; bases not matched to a gene: 6. Germline CDR1 and CDR2: MNHEY and SMNVEV (reference sequence). Here the CDR3 DNA reads TGTGCCAGCAGTCCCCCGGGACTACCCTACAATGAGCAGTTCTTC. This codes for CASSPPGLPYNEQFF.

This chain uses TRBV12-3 or TRBV12-4 with TRBJ1-2; tentative D call: TRBD1 (5 bases). The CDR3 is 13 amino acids. Between the trimmed V and J ends, which lost 2 bases and 7 bases, there was a span of 11 bases. The DNA for the CDR3 is TGTGCCAGCAGTTTACAGGGTGTTGCTGGCTACACCTTC. This codes for CASSLQGVAGYTF.